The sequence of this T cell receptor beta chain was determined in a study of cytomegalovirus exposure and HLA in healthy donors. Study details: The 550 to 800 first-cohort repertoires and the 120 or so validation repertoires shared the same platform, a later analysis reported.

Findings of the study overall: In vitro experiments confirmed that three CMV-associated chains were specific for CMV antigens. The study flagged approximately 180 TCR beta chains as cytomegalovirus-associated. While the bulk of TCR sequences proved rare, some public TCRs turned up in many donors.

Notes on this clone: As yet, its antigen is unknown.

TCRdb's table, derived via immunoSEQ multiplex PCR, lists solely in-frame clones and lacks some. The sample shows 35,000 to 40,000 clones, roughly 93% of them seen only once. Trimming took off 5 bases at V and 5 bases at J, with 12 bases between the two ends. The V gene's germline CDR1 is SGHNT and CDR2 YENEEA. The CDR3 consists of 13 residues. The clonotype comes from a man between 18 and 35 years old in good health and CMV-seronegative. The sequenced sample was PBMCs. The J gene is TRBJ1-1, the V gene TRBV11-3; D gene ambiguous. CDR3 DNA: TGTGCCAGCAGCGCTGACATGATTACTGAAGCTTTCTTT. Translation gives CASSADMITEAFF.